This passage covers 19 T cell receptor beta chains from one sample sequenced in a study of blood T cell repertoires in COVID-19. The repertoire was sequenced with immunoSEQ multiplex PCR; TCRdb's copy has only in-frame clones and lacks some. Of about 120,000 clones in the sample, around 79% are singletons; the top ten hold 2.3%. Source material: peripheral blood. The receptor set was obtained from a man between 65 and 85 years old with acute or convalescent COVID-19.

J is TRBJ1-3 and V is TRBV7-3; D is undetermined. The V end was cut by 0 bases, the J end by 3 bases, with 9 bases between. The CDR3 loop spans 15 amino acids. The germline V gene encodes CDR1 SGHTA and CDR2 FQGTGA. In DNA form, the CDR3 reads TGTGCCAGCAGCTTAACAGGAGGAATTGGAAACACCATATATTTT. The encoded protein is CASSLTGGIGNTIYF.

This sequence joins TRBV5-1 and TRBJ2-7; TRBD2 might be the D (5 bases). Per germline, CDR1 SGHRS and CDR2 YFSETQ. Trimming left V 1 base short and J 3 bases short, with 14 bases between. The CDR3 is made up of 15 amino acids. This CDR3 is CASSLSEGLIYEQYF. Here the CDR3 DNA reads TGCGCCAGCAGCTTGAGCGAGGGTTTGATCTACGAGCAGTACTTC.

This clone was observed once. The V call is TRBV19, the J call TRBJ1-3, with D perhaps TRBD1 (5 bases). V lost 1 base, J lost 0 bases, and 13 bases lay in between. The CDR3 extends over 17 amino acids. In germline, CDR1 is LNHDA, CDR2 SQIVND (reference sequence). This chain's CDR3 is CASSIARQSFSGNTIYF. CDR3 in DNA: TGTGCCAGTAGTATAGCCCGACAGAGCTTCTCTGGAAACACCATATATTTT.

The CDR3 sequence: CASRPDRGDSPLHF. The CDR3 DNA reads TGTGCCAGCAGACCTGACAGGGGAGATTCACCCCTCCACTTT. V is TRBV21-1 and J is TRBJ1-6; the table's D call, TRBD1, has no DNA check behind it. TRBV21-1 is a known pseudogene. The CDR3 runs 14 residues.

The chain couples TRBV12-5 to TRBJ2-3; D unclear. Germline assignment: CDR1 LGHNT and CDR2 FRNRAP. The CDR3 covers 13 residues. Trimming cost V 2 bases and J 4 bases, with 7 bases left between them. The chain's CDR3 is CASGLSGSDTQYF. The CDR3 DNA reads as TGTGCTAGTGGTTTGTCCGGGTCAGATACGCAGTATTTT.

This sequence joins TRBV12-3 or TRBV12-4 and TRBJ1-2, with D maybe TRBD1 (6 bases). Between the trimmed V and J ends, which lost 3 bases and 10 bases, there was a span of 9 bases. This CDR3 has 11 residues. CDR3 coding DNA: TGTGCCAGCAGTTTTCAGGGGTTCTACACCTTC. Protein sequence: CASSFQGFYTF.

This chain joins TRBV25-1 and TRBJ2-2, with a weak D call TRBD2 (5 bases). V lost 6 bases and J lost 1, with 9 bases in between. The CDR3 extends over 14 amino acids. Looked up from germline, CDR1 is MGHDK and CDR2 is SYGVNS. The CDR3 bases are TGTGCCAGCAGCCCCACTAGGAACACCGGGGAGCTGTTTTTT. It is translated as CASSPTRNTGELFF.

The sample holds a few counts of this clone. The CDR3 DNA is TGTGCCAGCAGCTCCATTGGGTGGCAGGGGGAGCAGTACTTC. This sequence encodes CASSSIGWQGEQYF. The chain couples TRBV7-3 to TRBJ2-7, with a weak D call TRBD1 (6 bases). The germline gives CDR1 SGHTA, CDR2 FQGTGA. Trimming removed 4 bases from V and 7 bases from J, with 17 bases in between. The CDR3 consists of 14 residues.

The chain is built from TRBV5-8 and TRBJ2-5; 10 nucleotides align to TRBD1. V was pared by 4 bases and J by 5 bases, with 5 bases of the junction left unmatched. Per the germline V gene, CDR1 is SGHTS and CDR2 is YDEGEE. The CDR3 covers 14 residues. The DNA of the CDR3 is TGTGCCAGCAGCGCGAGGACAGGGGGGGAGACCCAGTACTTC. Protein sequence: CASSARTGGETQYF.

On this clone: Other DNA sequences in this sample translate to the same CDR3. Here the CDR3 reads CASSYGTGGTYEQYF. The CDR3 nucleotides read TGTGCCAGCAGTTACGGGACAGGGGGCACCTACGAGCAGTACTTC. This chain joins TRBV6-5 and TRBJ2-7, with 12 bases fitting TRBD1. The CDR3 length is 15 residues. CDR1 and CDR2 (germline): MNHEY, SVGAGI. Trimming cost V 2 bases and J 2 bases; bases outside gene matches: 1.

The chain carries TRBV19 and TRBJ1-5; 12 nucleotides line up with TRBD1. This CDR3 contains 18 residues. CDR1 is LNHDA, CDR2 SQIVND, per germline (reference sequence). The V and J ends lost 3 bases and 2 bases, in that order; junction bases with no gene match: 8. The CDR3 coding sequence is TGTGCCAGTAGTATTGGGACAGGGGGCGCGAGCGGCAATCAGCCCCAGCATTTT. Translated: CASSIGTGGASGNQPQHF.

The rearrangement uses TRBV6-2 or TRBV6-3 and TRBJ1-1; D remains ambiguous. The CDR3 covers 12 residues. V lost 4 bases and J 4 bases, leaving 7 bases between the germline ends. The germline gives CDR1 MNHEY, CDR2 SVGEGT. CDR3 sequence (DNA): TGTGCCAGCAGTTTGAGCGGCACTGAAGCTTTCTTT. Translation: CASSLSGTEAFF.

V and J are TRBV9 and TRBJ2-6; no clear D. With 0 bases removed from V and 0 bases from J, the gap between germline ends came to 13 bases. This CDR3 region has 18 residues. Germline V gene data show CDR1 as SGDLS and CDR2 as YYNGEE. The CDR3 bases are TGTGCCAGCAGCGTAGGTGGAGTCAGTATCTCTGGGGCCAACGTCCTGACTTTC. Translated, it gives CASSVGGVSISGANVLTF.

The chain employs TRBV2 and TRBJ1-2; a possible D gene is TRBD1 (5 bases). Trimming shortened V by 8 bases and J by 4 bases, and 14 bases separated the two germline ends. This CDR3 is 13 amino acids long. CDR1 and CDR2 from the germline V gene are SNHLY and FYNNEI. The CDR3 protein is CASSGDSLYGYTF. The CDR3 region has the DNA TGTGCCAGCTCGGGCGACAGCCTCTATGGCTACACCTTC. The whole variable domain, remainder taken from reference TRBV2 and TRBJ1-2, is EPEVTQTPSHQVTQMGQEVILRCVPISNHLYFYWYRQILGQKVEFLVSFYNNEISEKSEIFDDQFSVERPDGSNFTLKIRSTKLEDSAMYFCASSGDSLYGYTFGSGTRLTVV.

This sequence joins TRBV6-5 and TRBJ1-1, with D perhaps TRBD1 (5 bases). Trimming stripped 1 base from V and 1 base from J, with 10 bases between. From germline, CDR1 is MNHEY and CDR2 SVGAGI. This CDR3 contains 15 residues. CDR3 loop: CASSYFRGGNTEAFF. CDR3 sequence (DNA): TGTGCCAGCAGTTACTTTCGGGGGGGGAACACTGAAGCTTTCTTT.

The J gene is TRBJ2-3, the V gene TRBV2, with D possibly matching TRBD2 (7 bases). Between the trimmed V and J ends, which lost 1 base and 5 bases, there was a span of 13 bases. This CDR3 has 15 amino acids. Per germline, CDR1 SNHLY and CDR2 FYNNEI. The CDR3 loop reads CASSEVGGRKDTQYF. The DNA of the CDR3 is TGTGCCAGCAGTGAAGTGGGGGGGCGGAAAGATACGCAGTATTTT. Together with reference TRBV2 and TRBJ2-3, the CDR3 gives the full variable domain: EPEVTQTPSHQVTQMGQEVILRCVPISNHLYFYWYRQILGQKVEFLVSFYNNEISEKSEIFDDQFSVERPDGSNFTLKIRSTKLEDSAMYFCASSEVGGRKDTQYFGPGTRLTVL.

The chain carries TRBV3-1 (or the pseudogene TRBV3-2) and TRBJ2-1, with TRBD2 matching over 10 bases. Trimming cost V 4 bases and J 3 bases; bases outside gene matches: 0. This CDR3 has 14 amino acids. Germline CDR1 is LGHDT and CDR2 is YNNKEL (reference sequence). CDR3: CASSLAGGYNEQFF. For the CDR3, the DNA is TGTGCCAGCAGCCTAGCGGGGGGCTACAATGAGCAGTTCTTC.

The rearrangement links TRBV5-1 to TRBJ1-3; D unresolved. This CDR3 has 14 amino acids. In germline, CDR1 is SGHRS, CDR2 YFSETQ. Trimming cost V 5 bases and J 0 bases, with 9 bases left between them. The CDR3 spells CASRDGGSGNTIYF. DNA of the CDR3: TGCGCCAGCAGAGATGGAGGCTCTGGAAACACCATATATTTT.

This chain connects TRBV19 to TRBJ2-7, with 8 bases fitting TRBD1. Trimming removed 7 bases from V and 2 bases from J; junction bases left unmatched: 4. Germline CDR1 is LNHDA and CDR2 is SQIVND (reference sequence). This CDR3 is built from 13 residues. CDR3 residues: CASTTTGAYEQYF. CDR3 nucleotide sequence: TGTGCCAGTACCACGACAGGGGCCTACGAGCAGTACTTC.